The T cell receptor beta chain under discussion was sequenced for a study of T cell changes during pregnancy in multiple sclerosis (dated by TCRdb to the late 2010s). Regarding the research as a whole: The study examined how the T cell repertoire changed over the course of pregnancy in women with multiple sclerosis.

CDR3 length: 15 amino acids, cysteine to phenylalanine. Only the CDR3 region is kept as DNA, spanning 45 bases read in frame from base 1. The germline V gene encodes CDR1 LNHDA and CDR2 SQIVND (reference sequence). V and J are trimmed by 6 bases and 1 base, and the gene matches miss 4 bases of the junction. In its sample, this clone was seen a few times. Its binding antigen is unknown. Base-call qualities are not available, and no considerably larger clone is one nucleotide away. Library prep was done by the immunoSEQ multiplex PCR assay. TCRdb holds this immuneACCESS table with in-frame rearrangements only. Some clones are missing; in checked studies, unresolved V genes explain under half, and the rest has no known cause. The sample table records 35,000 to 45,000 clones; 90% of these occur just once. The ten biggest clones cover approximately 5.1% of the sample.

The receptor was isolated from a female donor in good health, enrolled as a control in a pregnancy study. Sequencing was performed on peripheral blood, taken in the third trimester of pregnancy. The chain couples TRBV19 to TRBJ1-5, and TRBD1 aligns with 9 junction nucleotides. The CDR3 reads as follows: CASRKQGASNQPQHF. At the DNA level, the sequence is TGTGCCAGTAGGAAACAGGGGGCGAGCAATCAGCCCCAGCATTTT.